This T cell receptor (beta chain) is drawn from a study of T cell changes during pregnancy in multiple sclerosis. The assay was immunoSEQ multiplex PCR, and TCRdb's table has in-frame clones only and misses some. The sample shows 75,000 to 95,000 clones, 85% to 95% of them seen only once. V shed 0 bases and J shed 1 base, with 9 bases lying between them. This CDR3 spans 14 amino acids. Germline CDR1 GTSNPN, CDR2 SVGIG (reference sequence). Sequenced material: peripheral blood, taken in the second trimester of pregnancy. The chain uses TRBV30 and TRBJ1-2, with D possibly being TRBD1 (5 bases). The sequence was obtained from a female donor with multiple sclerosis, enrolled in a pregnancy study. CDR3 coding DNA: TGTGCCTGGAGTGTACGGGGGGGTAACTATGGCTACACCTTC. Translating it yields CAWSVRGGNYGYTF.